This TCR beta chain is drawn from a study of radiotherapy plus CTLA-4 blockade in lung cancer. For the study at large: Among patients, less than 20% showed objective responses, and about 30% had disease control.

General observations from the study: Tumor-derived TCR clones expanded in blood after radiotherapy plus ipilimumab.

TCRdb's copy holds only in-frame clones and misses some; the assay was immunoSEQ multiplex PCR. The data hold 75,000 to 100,000 clones, with under 85% observed a single time. About this clone: Its target is unknown.

V dropped 5 bases and J dropped 2 bases, with 13 bases sitting between them. The germline V gene has CDR1 SNHLY and CDR2 FYNNEI. CDR3 length equals 14 residues. The receptor's source is a human donor with non-small cell lung cancer who had a partial response to radiotherapy plus ipilimumab. Some clones in this sample may be carry-over from other donors' samples. The rearrangement links TRBV2 to TRBJ2-7, with a weak D call TRBD1 (6 bases). The specimen was peripheral blood, collected from a patient treated with radiotherapy plus ipilimumab. The CDR3 here is CASSKQGGTYEQYF. The CDR3 nucleotides read TGTGCCAGCAGTAAGCAAGGGGGTACCTACGAGCAGTACTTC.